The TCR beta chain described here comes from a study of shared T cell receptors in the human thymus. Produced via immunoSEQ multiplex PCR; TCRdb's table is partial and in-frame only. Of roughly 700,000 clones listed, approximately 87% are singletons. This CDR3 spans 17 amino acids. Germline lookup yields CDR1 SQVTM and CDR2 ANQGSEA. Losses at the gene ends were 7 bases for V and 3 bases for J; bases not matched to a gene: 18. This same sample was also part of a study on human thymus T cells. That paper notes: Infants served as donors; they were healthy and Finnish and were having corrective surgery for congenital heart defects. Resections were taken during corrective heart surgery, and the thymus tissue came from these. Usage of V and J genes appeared biased in thymic and blood repertoires. Highly overlapping thymic repertoires among unrelated individuals were reported in related research.

This chain uses TRBV29-1 with TRBJ2-5, with 9 bases matching TRBD2. Specimen: thymocytes. The sequence derives from a boy less than two years old with a congenital heart defect. Here the CDR3 reads CSAGTSRVAGLKETQYF. The CDR3 region has the DNA TGCAGCGCCGGGACTAGCCGCGTCGCGGGATTGAAAGAGACCCAGTACTTC.